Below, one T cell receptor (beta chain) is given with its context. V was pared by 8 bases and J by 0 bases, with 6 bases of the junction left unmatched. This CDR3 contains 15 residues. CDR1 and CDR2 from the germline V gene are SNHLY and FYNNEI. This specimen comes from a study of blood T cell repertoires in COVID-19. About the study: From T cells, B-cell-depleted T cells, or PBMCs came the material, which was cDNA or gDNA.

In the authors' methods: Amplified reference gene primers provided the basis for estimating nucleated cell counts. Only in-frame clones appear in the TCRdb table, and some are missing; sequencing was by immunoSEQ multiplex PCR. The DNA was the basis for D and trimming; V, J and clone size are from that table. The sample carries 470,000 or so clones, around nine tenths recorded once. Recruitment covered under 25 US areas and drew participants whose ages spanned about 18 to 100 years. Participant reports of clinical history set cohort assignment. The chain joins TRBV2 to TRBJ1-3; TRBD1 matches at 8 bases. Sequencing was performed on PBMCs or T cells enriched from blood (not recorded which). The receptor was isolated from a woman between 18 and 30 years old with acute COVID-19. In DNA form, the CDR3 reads TGTGCCAGCGGGGGAACAGGGGGCTCTGGAAACACCATATATTTT. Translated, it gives CASGGTGGSGNTIYF.